The 20 T cell receptor beta chains given below trace back to one sample, sequenced in a study of graft-versus-host responses after intestinal transplantation. Antigens for these TCRs are unknown. Only in-frame clones appear in the TCRdb table, and some are missing; sequencing was by immunoSEQ multiplex PCR. The sample has about 120,000 clones, approximately 92% seen once. The source was unstimulated CD4+ T cells sorted from spleen or lymph node cells, collected before intestinal transplant. The receptors here all came from a human donor who received an intestinal transplant.

The chain employs TRBV10-3 and TRBJ1-2; maybe TRBD1 (6 bases). This CDR3 has 15 amino acids. The V and J ends lost 0 bases and 5 bases respectively, with 13 bases between them. CDR1 is ENHRY and CDR2 is SYGVKD in the germline V gene. Here the CDR3 reads CAISESTGTTYGYTF. CDR3 nucleotides: TGTGCCATCAGTGAGTCGACCGGGACAACGTATGGCTACACCTTC.

This clone was observed a handful of times. V gene TRBV30 combines with J gene TRBJ2-1, with a possible D match to TRBD2 (6 bases). CDR1 is GTSNPN and CDR2 is SVGIG in the germline V gene (reference sequence). The CDR3 length is 13 residues. Trimming left V 2 bases short and J 7 bases short, with 12 bases between. In DNA form, the CDR3 reads TGTGCCTGGAGTCGTCGCGGGATGAATGAGCAGTTCTTC. It translates to CAWSRRGMNEQFF.

The V gene is TRBV9, the J gene TRBJ2-1; D tentatively reads TRBD1 or TRBD2 (5 bases each). The CDR3 is made up of 16 amino acids. CDR1 and CDR2 (germline): SGDLS, YYNGEE. Trimming took 0 bases from V and 10 from J, leaving 20 bases between them. The CDR3 DNA is TGTGCCAGCAGCGTAGCTCTCGGGACGCCCCCGGGGGAGCAGTTCTTC. Translation: CASSVALGTPPGEQFF.

V gene TRBV28 combines with J gene TRBJ2-3; 9 bases are a match to TRBD1. This CDR3 has 15 amino acids. Germline values: CDR1 MDHEN, CDR2 SYDVKM. Trimming cost V 6 bases and J 5 bases; bases outside gene matches: 9. The CDR3 region has the DNA TGTGCCAGCAGCGTTGGACAGGGGCGAATAGATACGCAGTATTTT. Amino acid sequence: CASSVGQGRIDTQYF.

The chain is built from TRBV27 and TRBJ2-3, with 7 bases matching TRBD1. The V gene's germline CDR1 is MNHEY and CDR2 SMNVEV (reference sequence). This CDR3 has 17 amino acids. V lost 5 bases and J lost 2; bases outside the gene matches: 13. This chain's CDR3 is CASSLRQGVVITDTQYF. The CDR3 bases are TGTGCCAGCAGTCTCCGACAGGGAGTGGTTATCACAGATACGCAGTATTTT.

The chain joins TRBV28 to TRBJ2-1; D perhaps matches TRBD1 (6 bases). The CDR3 has 14 amino acids. Germline values: CDR1 MDHEN, CDR2 SYDVKM. Trimming removed 7 bases at V and 0 bases at J, with 10 bases between. The CDR3 sequence: CASKETGSYNEQFF. The CDR3 nucleotides read TGTGCCAGCAAAGAGACAGGCTCCTACAATGAGCAGTTCTTC.

This rearrangement joins TRBV6-5 to TRBJ1-6; no firm D call. V shed 2 bases and J shed 9 bases, with 17 bases lying between them. This CDR3 has 16 residues. Germline V lookup: CDR1 MNHEY, CDR2 SVGAGI. This CDR3 reads CASSYPTGDAVSPLHF. CDR3 DNA sequence: TGTGCCAGCAGTTACCCGACCGGAGATGCCGTTTCACCCCTCCACTTT.

V gene TRBV27 combines with J gene TRBJ2-7, with TRBD2 matching 11 bases. V shed 0 bases and J 3 bases; nucleotides not matched to a gene: 4. The CDR3 contains 16 residues. In germline, CDR1 is MNHEY, CDR2 SMNVEV (reference sequence). The CDR3 DNA reads TGTGCCAGCAGTTTATCTACTAGCGGGAGTGGCTACGAGCAGTACTTC. This sequence encodes CASSLSTSGSGYEQYF.

The chain recombines TRBV10-1 with TRBJ1-2, with a weak D call TRBD1 (5 bases). V dropped 8 bases and J dropped 0 bases, with 25 bases sitting between them. CDR1 is WNHNN, CDR2 SYGVQD, per germline (reference sequence). The CDR3 length is 18 residues. Written as DNA, the CDR3 is TGCGCCAGCTTTGGACCGTCCGGCAGGGTAATTGCTAACTATGGCTACACCTTC. Translation gives CASFGPSGRVIANYGYTF.

The chain recombines TRBV28 with TRBJ2-5, with 7 positions matching TRBD1. The germline V gene has CDR1 MDHEN and CDR2 SYDVKM. The CDR3 is 14 amino acids. V lost 6 bases to trimming and J lost 6 bases; unmatched junction nucleotides: 10. The CDR3 sequence: CASSQQTGLQTQYF. In DNA, the CDR3 is TGTGCCAGCAGCCAACAGACAGGGTTGCAGACCCAGTACTTC. The whole variable domain, remainder taken from reference TRBV28 and TRBJ2-5, is DVKVTQSSRYLVKRTGEKVFLECVQDMDHENMFWYRQDPGLGLRLIYFSYDVKMKEKGDIPEGYSVSREKKERFSLILESASTNQTSMYLCASSQQTGLQTQYFGPGTRLLVL.

This chain connects TRBV2 to TRBJ1-2; tentatively, D is TRBD1 (5 bases). The germline V and J ends were trimmed by 6 bases and 8 bases, with 22 bases remaining between them. The germline V gene has CDR1 SNHLY and CDR2 FYNNEI. The CDR3 extends over 15 amino acids. The CDR3 region has the DNA TGTGCCAGCAGCGTTAACTCCGGGACTGTCGACGGCTACACCTTC. This sequence encodes CASSVNSGTVDGYTF.

V usage is TRBV11-1 and J usage is TRBJ2-5; 10 bases match TRBD2. In germline, CDR1 is SGHAT, CDR2 FQDESV (reference sequence). V lost 5 bases to trimming and J lost 2 bases; unmatched junction nucleotides: 5. This CDR3 has 15 residues. In nucleotides, the CDR3 is TGTGCCAGCAGCGGGCGGACTAGCGGACAAGAGACCCAGTACTTC. Amino acids: CASSGRTSGQETQYF.

The chain recombines TRBV27 with TRBJ1-1; TRBD1 agrees at 8 bases. CDR3 length: 16 residues. The germline gives CDR1 MNHEY, CDR2 SMNVEV (reference sequence). The V and J ends lost 3 bases and 4 bases, in that order; junction bases with no gene match: 10. The CDR3 nucleotides are TGTGCCAGCAGTTTCGTTGGCCGGACAGGGAGCACTGAAGCTTTCTTT. Translation: CASSFVGRTGSTEAFF.

The chain recombines TRBV7-3 with TRBJ2-1; the match to TRBD2 covers 10 bases. V lost 2 bases and J lost 3; bases outside the gene matches: 4. From germline, CDR1 is SGHTA and CDR2 FQGTGA. CDR3 size: 16 residues. For the CDR3, the DNA is TGTGCCAGCAGCTTACTAGCGGGAGTGGTCTACAATGAGCAGTTCTTC. Amino acid sequence: CASSLLAGVVYNEQFF.

J is TRBJ2-5 and V is TRBV11-2; TRBD2 might be the D (5 bases). Looked up from germline, CDR1 is SGHAT and CDR2 is FQNNGV. Trimming shortened V by 5 bases and J by 5 bases, and 18 bases separated the two germline ends. This CDR3 comprises 15 residues. The CDR3 is CASSHRVQSGETQYF. DNA of the CDR3: TGTGCCAGCAGCCACCGTGTCCAATCGGGGGAGACCCAGTACTTC.

This chain connects TRBV18 to TRBJ2-5, with 11 bases that match TRBD2. The CDR3 is made up of 16 amino acids. CDR1 is KGHSH and CDR2 is LQKENI in the germline V gene. With V trimmed by 6 bases and J by 3 bases, 9 bases remained unmatched. The chain's CDR3 is CASSLYPGLAEETQYF. For the CDR3, the DNA is TGTGCCAGCTCTCTTTACCCGGGACTAGCGGAAGAGACCCAGTACTTC.

The J gene is TRBJ1-1, the V gene TRBV11-2; D uncertain. V shed 5 bases and J shed 1 base, with 11 bases lying between them. There are 14 residues in the CDR3. CDR1 and CDR2 from the germline V gene are SGHAT and FQNNGV. CDR3 coding DNA: TGTGCCAGCAGCCCACCTGCACGGAACACTGAAGCTTTCTTT. Protein sequence: CASSPPARNTEAFF. Full variable domain (missing parts from reference TRBV11-2 and TRBJ1-1): EAGVAQSPRYKIIEKRQSVAFWCNPISGHATLYWYQQILGQGPKLLIQFQNNGVVDDSQLPKDRFSAERLKGVDSTLKIQPAKLEDSAVYLCASSPPARNTEAFFGQGTRLTVV.

V usage is TRBV5-1 and J usage is TRBJ2-5, with unresolved D. The CDR3 covers 13 residues. Germline-derived CDR1 and CDR2 are SGHRS and YFSETQ. Trimming left V 1 base short and J 4 bases short, with 8 bases between. In DNA, the CDR3 is TGCGCCAGCAGCTTGACAGTGGTAGAGACCCAGTACTTC. The encoded protein is CASSLTVVETQYF.

This CDR3 is CASSSLQGSTDTQYF. As DNA, the CDR3 is TGTGCCAGCAGCTCCCTCCAGGGTAGCACAGATACGCAGTATTTT. The rearrangement links TRBV7-9 to TRBJ2-3; D possibly corresponds to TRBD1 (5 bases). CDR3 length: 15 residues. Germline CDR1 is SEHNR and CDR2 is FQNEAQ (reference sequence). The ends were cut back, 4 bases at V and 0 bases at J, with 11 bases in the middle.

The chain couples TRBV7-2 to TRBJ2-1; D not resolved. Germline CDR1 reads SGHTA; CDR2 reads FQGNSA. This CDR3 spans 12 amino acids. Trimming shortened V by 5 bases and J by 9 bases, and 11 bases separated the two germline ends. The CDR3 protein is CASSPFPREQFF. The CDR3 DNA follows: TGTGCCAGCAGCCCCTTCCCGCGTGAGCAGTTCTTC.